The 25 T cell receptor beta chains given below trace back to one sample, sequenced in a study of T-cell reconstitution after alpha-beta-depleted transplantation in children. For TCRbeta, the library was prepared with unique molecular identifiers. TCRdb reprocessed the PCR reads via MiXCR and lists one record per CDR3 protein. The profile shows about 610,000 distinct CDR3 sequences, 10% to 13% of them singletons. The specimen was PBMCs from the stem cell graft donor, collected from the stem cell graft. The receptors derive from a human donor who donated a stem cell graft to a child with acute myeloid leukemia.

The V gene is TRBV7-9, the J gene TRBJ2-7, with a tentative D call TRBD1 (5 bases). The CDR3 contains 14 residues. V lost 4 bases to trimming and J lost 3 bases, with 13 bases between them. The V gene's germline CDR1 is SEHNR and CDR2 FQNEAQ (reference sequence). The CDR3 coding sequence is TGTGCCAGCAGCTCCTCAAAGGGGATCTACGAGCAGTACTTC. Its translation is CASSSSKGIYEQYF.

This clonotype was detected many times. The V and J genes are TRBV18 and TRBJ2-5, with D unclear. The germline V gene encodes CDR1 KGHSH and CDR2 LQKENI. The CDR3 length is 11 residues. V was trimmed by 8 bases and J by 0 bases, leaving 4 bases between them. DNA of the CDR3: TGTGCCAGCGCGTACCAAGAGACCCAGTACTTC. Protein sequence: CASAYQETQYF.

This clonotype showed up just a few times. This chain links TRBV9 with TRBJ2-1; D remains ambiguous. Germline V gene data show CDR1 as SGDLS and CDR2 as YYNGEE. V was pared by 1 base and J by 9 bases, with 2 bases between. The CDR3 length is 10 residues. The CDR3, as DNA: TGTGCCAGCAGCGTAAGTGAGCAGTTCTTC. Translating gives CASSVSEQFF.

Ten or more counts support this clonotype. The junction and the germline gene differ at one end; a read error may be behind it. CDR3 nucleotides: TGTGCCAGCAGCTTAGATGGGTACGAGCAGTACTTC. Translating it yields CASSLDGYEQYF. The chain carries TRBV5-1 and TRBJ2-7, with D unresolved. Germline CDR1 SGHRS, CDR2 YFSETQ. CDR3 size: 12 residues. The full variable domain, rest sourced from reference TRBV5-1 and TRBJ2-7, is KAGVTQTPRYLIKTRGQQVTLSCSPISGHRSVSWYQQTPGQGLQFLFEYFSETQRNKGNFPGRFSGRQFSNSRSEMNVSTLELGDSALYLCASSLDGYEQYFGPGTRLTVT.

The chain combines TRBV4-3 with TRBJ2-3, with 7 bases lining up with TRBD1. Per the germline V gene, CDR1 is LGHNA and CDR2 is YSLEER. This CDR3 has 15 amino acids. With 0 bases clipped from V and 3 bases from J, the junction kept 3 bases outside the gene matches. In nucleotides, the CDR3 is TGCGCCAGCAGCCAAGAAGACAGGGTAACAGATACGCAGTATTTT. Its protein product is CASSQEDRVTDTQYF.

This clonotype was seen at least ten times. The gene calls are TRBV10-3 and TRBJ2-7; the match to TRBD1 covers 10 bases. Germline V lookup: CDR1 ENHRY, CDR2 SYGVKD. The CDR3 length is 17 residues. Trimming took 2 bases from V and 6 from J; bases not matched to a gene: 13. CDR3 nucleotide sequence: TGTGCCATCAGTGAGCCGAGTGGGGACAGGGGTTCCATCGAGCAGTACTTC. As protein: CAISEPSGDRGSIEQYF.

In this sample, this clonotype turned up many times. This chain links TRBV28 with TRBJ1-1, with a weak D call TRBD1 (6 bases). Germline V gene data show CDR1 as MDHEN and CDR2 as SYDVKM. The CDR3 is made up of 14 amino acids. V lost 6 bases and J lost 4, with 15 bases in between. As DNA, the CDR3 is TGTGCCAGCAGCTTAATGGGGGCGGGCACTGAAGCTTTCTTT. This gives the protein CASSLMGAGTEAFF.

The chain links TRBV28 to TRBJ1-2; weak D call: TRBD1 (5 bases). The germline V and J ends were trimmed by 3 bases and 7 bases, with 9 bases remaining between them. Germline V CDR1 and CDR2: MDHEN, SYDVKM. This CDR3 has 12 residues. CDR3 loop: CASSLVDSGYTF. The DNA for the CDR3 is TGTGCCAGCAGTTTGGTCGACAGTGGCTACACCTTC.

In its sample, this clonotype was seen many times. The chain has TRBV5-1 and TRBJ2-1; possible D gene TRBD2, 5 bases. V lost 0 bases and J lost 6, with 10 bases in between. CDR1 and CDR2 (germline): SGHRS, YFSETQ. The CDR3 is made up of 14 amino acids. CDR3 nucleotide sequence: TGCGCCAGCAGCTTGGGACTATCAACCAATGAGCAGTTCTTC. Translated, it gives CASSLGLSTNEQFF.

The rearrangement uses TRBV5-1 and TRBJ2-1; a possible D gene is TRBD1 (5 bases). The CDR3 is made up of 16 amino acids. Germline loops: CDR1 SGHRS, CDR2 YFSETQ. The V gene lost 3 bases and the J gene lost 8 bases, with 21 bases spanning the gap. CDR3 region: CASSYRIQTAGDEQFF. The CDR3 DNA is TGCGCCAGCAGCTATCGCATTCAGACAGCAGGTGATGAGCAGTTCTTC.

This clonotype was detected many times. V and J are TRBV20-1 and TRBJ2-7; TRBD1 matches at 8 bases. V trimming: 6 bases; J trimming: 4 bases; junction bases outside the gene matches: 8. This CDR3 region has 13 residues. Germline values: CDR1 DFQATT, CDR2 SNEGSKA (reference sequence). CDR3 sequence: CSARTGREYEQYF. CDR3 bases: TGCAGTGCAAGGACAGGGCGGGAATACGAGCAGTACTTC.

This clonotype was counted at least ten times. The rearrangement uses TRBV5-1 and TRBJ2-1, with 8 bases fitting TRBD2. Germline CDR1 SGHRS, CDR2 YFSETQ. The length of the CDR3 is 18 residues. J gave up 0 bases and V 0 bases, and 8 bases lay outside the gene matches. CDR3 DNA: TGCGCCAGCAGCTTGGTCCTAGCGGGTGGGAGCTCCTACAATGAGCAGTTCTTC. It is translated as CASSLVLAGGSSYNEQFF.

The rearrangement joins TRBV28 to TRBJ2-2, with D possibly TRBD2 on 6 matching bases. V was trimmed by 10 bases and J by 7 bases, leaving 16 bases between them. Germline CDR1 is MDHEN and CDR2 is SYDVKM. The CDR3 length is 13 residues. Here the CDR3 DNA reads TGTGCCATCCTCCGGGAGAAGGGCGGGGAGCTGTTTTTT. Residues: CAILREKGGELFF.

This clonotype occurred a few times. The rearrangement joins TRBV19 to TRBJ2-5; 9 bases line up with TRBD2. The length of the CDR3 is 16 residues. V trimming: 7 bases; J trimming: 1 base; junction bases outside the gene matches: 10. CDR1 LNHDA and CDR2 SQIVND come from the germline V gene (reference sequence). The CDR3 DNA reads as TGTGCCAGTACCCCCACGACTAGCGGACTCCAAGAGACCCAGTACTTC. Amino acid sequence: CASTPTTSGLQETQYF.

The chain has TRBV7-2 and TRBJ2-2; D is possibly TRBD2 (5 bases). Deletions cut 5 bases from V and 3 bases from J, with 10 bases between. Germline CDR1 reads SGHTA; CDR2 reads FQGNSA. The CDR3 contains 14 residues. CDR3 DNA: TGTGCCAGCAGCAACCAGAGGGACACCGGGGAGCTGTTTTTT. Protein product: CASSNQRDTGELFF. Using reference TRBV7-2 and TRBJ2-2 for the parts outside the CDR3, the full variable domain is GAGVSQSPSNKVTEKGKDVELRCDPISGHTALYWYRQSLGQGLEFLIYFQGNSAPDKSGLPSDRFSAERTGGSVSTLTIQRTQQEDSAVYLCASSNQRDTGELFFGEGSRLTVL.

Many counts were recorded for this clonotype. V and J are TRBV29-1 and TRBJ1-2; 9 bases line up with TRBD1. Trimming at V came to 6 bases and at J to 1 base, leaving 6 bases not matched to a gene. The germline V gene encodes CDR1 SQVTM and CDR2 ANQGSEA. The CDR3 has 14 residues. The DNA of the CDR3 is TGCAGCGTCACACTGGGACAGGGTAACTATGGCTACACCTTC. Translating gives CSVTLGQGNYGYTF.

Notes on this clonotype: At one of its ends the junction is not consistent with the germline gene, which may arise from a read error. The J gene is TRBJ2-1, the V gene TRBV5-1, with 9 bases fitting TRBD1. The germline CDR1 and CDR2 sequences are SGHRS and YFSETQ. This CDR3 comprises 12 residues. In DNA form, the CDR3 reads TGCACCAGCCGACAGGGGGGCAATGAGCAGTTCTTC. Its translation: CTSRQGGNEQFF.

This clonotype was observed at least ten times. The genes are TRBV6-2 or TRBV6-3 and TRBJ2-7, with 10 positions matching TRBD2. The germline gives CDR1 MNHEY, CDR2 SVGEGT. The CDR3 totals 16 residues. Trimming removed 2 bases from V and 2 bases from J; junction bases left unmatched: 6. In DNA, the CDR3 is TGTGCCAGCAGTTACCCGGGACTAGCGACTGCCTACGAGCAGTACTTC. Amino acids: CASSYPGLATAYEQYF.

This rearrangement joins TRBV7-3 to TRBJ2-7; D is unresolved. Looked up from germline, CDR1 is SGHTA and CDR2 is FQGTGA. The V and J ends lost 1 base and 4 bases respectively, with 8 bases between them. This CDR3 is 13 amino acids long. CDR3 sequence: CASSLNAKYEQYF. The CDR3, as DNA: TGTGCCAGCAGCTTAAATGCTAAATACGAGCAGTACTTC.

This clonotype came up many times. The genes are TRBV11-2 and TRBJ2-4, with D unresolved. This CDR3 has 12 amino acids. V was trimmed by 5 bases and J by 9 bases, leaving 11 bases between them. Germline V lookup: CDR1 SGHAT, CDR2 FQNNGV. The CDR3 DNA reads as TGTGCCAGCAGCGTCGAAGCTGGCATTCAGTACTTC. Translating it yields CASSVEAGIQYF.

The sample holds many counts of this clonotype. The chain is built from TRBV12-3 or TRBV12-4 and TRBJ2-7; 11 bases agree with TRBD2. Trimming took 8 bases from V and 6 from J; bases not matched to a gene: 6. This CDR3 spans 13 amino acids. This CDR3 is CASATSGSFEQYF. The CDR3 coding sequence is TGTGCCAGCGCTACTAGCGGGAGTTTCGAGCAGTACTTC.

This clonotype was observed at least ten times. The chain combines TRBV7-2 with TRBJ2-1; a possible D gene is TRBD1 (5 bases). The ends were cut back, 1 base at V and 5 bases at J, with 9 bases in the middle. CDR3 size: 14 residues. The germline V gene has CDR1 SGHTA and CDR2 FQGNSA. CDR3: CASSLVGRNNEQFF. In nucleotides, the CDR3 is TGTGCCAGCAGCTTAGTGGGGCGAAACAATGAGCAGTTCTTC.

V usage is TRBV5-1 and J usage is TRBJ2-2, with D hard to call. Trimming took off 0 bases at V and 5 bases at J, with 11 bases between the two ends. This CDR3 is 15 amino acids long. Germline values: CDR1 SGHRS, CDR2 YFSETQ. DNA of the CDR3: TGCGCCAGCAGCTTGGCCCTAACCAGGACCGGGGAGCTGTTTTTT. It yields the protein CASSLALTRTGELFF.

This clonotype has at least ten counts. The gene calls are TRBV12-3 or TRBV12-4 and TRBJ2-7; 7 bases are a match to TRBD1. The CDR3 extends over 14 amino acids. J gave up 3 bases and V 5 bases, and 7 bases lay outside the gene matches. The CDR3 loop is CASSPRGTDYEQYF. CDR3 DNA sequence: TGTGCCAGCAGTCCTAGAGGGACAGACTACGAGCAGTACTTC.

This sequence joins TRBV20-1 and TRBJ2-7; D possibly corresponds to TRBD2 (7 bases). This CDR3 is built from 16 residues. Trimming left V 5 bases short and J 1 base short, with 21 bases between. Per the germline V gene, CDR1 is DFQATT and CDR2 is SNEGSKA (reference sequence). Here the CDR3 DNA reads TGCAGTGCTCATCCGGGGGGCGGGAGCGGGTCCTACGAGCAGTACTTC. Translation gives CSAHPGGGSGSYEQYF.